A selection of T cell receptor beta chains follows, all from one sample in a study of shared clonotypes between healthy human individuals. Sequencing used immunoSEQ multiplex PCR; TCRdb keeps in-frame clones, though not all of them. This table has about 2.1 million clones, around 95% appearing once. The sample comprised naive CD8+ T cells from PBMCs. The receptors derive from a man younger than 35 in good health. Some clones in this sample may be carry-over from other donors' samples. The CDR3 runs from the conserved cysteine through the conserved F or W. A D gene is named only where the DNA matches it firmly. For some rows the clone size is stated as once, few or many, or as a class when expanded; others skip it.

j_call,v_call,clone_size,d_call,cdr3_aa,cdr3_nt
TRBJ2-7,TRBV9,NA,NA,CASSEGGGGSYEQYF,TGTGCCAGCAGCGAGGGAGGGGGAGGCTCCTACGAGCAGTACTTC
TRBJ1-1,TRBV28,NA,NA,CASSLITGGTEAFF,TGTGCCAGCAGTTTAATTACAGGAGGCACTGAAGCTTTCTTT
TRBJ1-5,TRBV19,NA,NA,CASSIGGGGHQPQHF,TGTGCCAGTAGTATAGGGGGAGGGGGGCATCAGCCCCAGCATTTT
TRBJ2-5,TRBV27,once,NA,CASSLRDPKGETQYF,TGTGCCAGCAGTTTACGGGACCCTAAAGGGGAGACCCAGTACTTC
TRBJ1-5,TRBV10-3,NA,NA,CAISEATGRNQPQHF,TGTGCCATCAGTGAGGCCACAGGGCGCAATCAGCCCCAGCATTTT
TRBJ2-7,TRBV6-5,NA,TRBD1,CASSARDRIYEQYF,TGTGCCAGCAGCGCCCGGGACAGGATCTACGAGCAGTACTTC
TRBJ2-4,TRBV21-1,NA,NA,CASSKGEDNKNIQYF,TGTGCCAGCAGCAAAGGGGAGGACAACAAAAACATTCAGTACTTC
TRBJ2-7,TRBV13,NA,NA,CASCEGSSGEQYF,TGTGCCAGCTGCGAGGGCAGCTCGGGGGAGCAGTACTTC
TRBJ1-5,TRBV2,NA,NA,CASSRTPGSNQPQHF,TGTGCCAGCAGTCGGACCCCAGGGAGCAATCAGCCCCAGCATTTT
TRBJ2-7,TRBV5-4,NA,TRBD2,CASSWTSGTYEQYF,TGTGCCAGCAGCTGGACTAGCGGAACCTACGAGCAGTACTTC
TRBJ2-2,TRBV15,NA,NA,CATSSPSGDTGELFF,TGTGCCACCAGCAGTCCATCAGGGGACACCGGGGAGCTGTTTTTT
TRBJ2-7,TRBV6-5,NA,NA,CASSENREQYF,TGTGCCAGCAGTGAAAACAGGGAGCAGTACTTC
TRBJ2-7,TRBV7-6,NA,TRBD1,CASSLGAGGNEQYF,TGTGCCAGCAGCTTAGGGGCAGGGGGCAACGAGCAGTACTTC
TRBJ2-7,TRBV5-1,NA,NA,CASGIGAVSYEQYF,TGCGCCAGCGGCATCGGGGCAGTCTCCTACGAGCAGTACTTC
TRBJ2-5,TRBV7-6,NA,NA,CASSSRATGEQYF,TGTGCCAGCAGCTCACGGGCGACGGGTGAGCAGTACTTC
TRBJ1-1,TRBV9,few,NA,CASSVGKGEAFF,TGTGCCAGCAGCGTAGGGAAAGGGGAAGCTTTCTTT
TRBJ2-7,TRBV27,NA,TRBD2,CASLPRAGGLYEQYF,TGTGCCAGCCTTCCGCGGGCGGGAGGTCTTTACGAGCAGTACTTC
TRBJ2-1,TRBV27,NA,NA,CASSPPRILRNEQFF,TGTGCCAGCAGTCCCCCCCGTATTCTGCGCAATGAGCAGTTCTTC
TRBJ1-5,TRBV7-9,NA,NA,CASSLTGQPQHF,TGTGCCAGCAGCTTAACAGGACAGCCCCAGCATTTT
TRBJ1-2,TRBV27,NA,TRBD1,CASSRTGDPRFYGYTF,TGTGCCAGCAGCCGGACAGGGGACCCTAGGTTCTATGGCTACACCTTC
TRBJ2-7,TRBV6-7,NA,NA,CASSYSKAGSYEQYF,TGTGCCAGCAGTTACTCTAAGGCAGGTAGCTACGAGCAGTACTTC
TRBJ2-7,TRBV30,NA,NA,CAWSRKGPSYEQYF,TGTGCCTGGAGTCGAAAGGGACCCTCCTACGAGCAGTACTTC
TRBJ2-4,TRBV27,NA,NA,CASSPLREWENIQYF,TGTGCCAGCAGTCCCTTACGGGAGTGGGAAAACATTCAGTACTTC
TRBJ1-1,TRBV6-1,NA,NA,CASSERAPNTEAFF,TGTGCCAGCAGTGAAAGGGCCCCGAACACTGAAGCTTTCTTT
TRBJ2-7,TRBV5-5,NA,NA,CASSLGAVTRNEQYF,TGTGCCAGCAGCTTGGGGGCAGTCACCCGAAACGAGCAGTACTTC
TRBJ2-7,TRBV15,NA,NA,CATSRAATGEQYF,TGTGCCACCAGCAGAGCGGCGACGGGCGAGCAGTACTTC
TRBJ2-3,TRBV9,NA,NA,CASSGVTETDTQYF,TGTGCCAGCAGCGGGGTGACGGAGACAGATACGCAGTATTTT
TRBJ2-2,TRBV9,NA,TRBD1,CASSTDRGQGTIGELFF,TGTGCCAGCAGCACAGATCGGGGACAGGGTACGATCGGGGAGCTGTTTTTT
TRBJ2-7,TRBV6-5,NA,NA,CASSPYSGTPYEQYF,TGTGCCAGCAGCCCCTACTCCGGGACACCCTACGAGCAGTACTTC
TRBJ1-5,TRBV27,NA,NA,CASRGGPGVQPQHF,TGTGCCAGCAGGGGGGGACCGGGGGTTCAGCCCCAGCATTTT
TRBJ2-7,TRBV28,NA,TRBD2,CASRRLAQYEQYF,TGTGCCAGCAGGCGACTAGCGCAATACGAGCAGTACTTC
TRBJ2-6,TRBV19,NA,NA,CASSIDLEVSGANVLTF,TGTGCCAGTAGTATAGATTTAGAGGTTTCTGGGGCCAACGTCCTGACTTTC
TRBJ2-2,TRBV23-1,NA,NA,CASTRTGASTGELFF,TGCGCCAGTACAAGGACGGGTGCCAGCACCGGGGAGCTGTTTTTT
TRBJ1-1,TRBV4-2,NA,NA,CASSQGWDEGREAFF,TGTGCCAGCAGCCAAGGTTGGGACGAAGGTCGGGAAGCTTTCTTT
TRBJ1-4,TRBV4-2,NA,NA,CASSQESDLLEKLFF,TGTGCCAGCAGCCAAGAGAGCGACTTACTTGAAAAACTGTTTTTT
TRBJ2-5,TRBV9,NA,NA,CASSGMGETQYF,TGTGCCAGCAGCGGGATGGGGGAGACCCAGTACTTC
TRBJ2-7,TRBV4-1,NA,TRBD1,CASSPRQTGVGPYEQYF,TGCGCCAGCAGCCCCCGCCAGACAGGGGTGGGGCCCTACGAGCAGTACTTC
TRBJ1-5,TRBV9,once,NA,CASSVDSHNQPQHF,TGTGCCAGCAGCGTCGACAGCCACAATCAGCCCCAGCATTTT
TRBJ2-7,TRBV7-2,NA,NA,CASSLWTTSSYEQYF,TGTGCCAGCAGCTTGTGGACTACAAGCTCCTACGAGCAGTACTTC
TRBJ2-5,TRBV7-7,NA,TRBD2,CASNPVSGSNQETQYF,TGTGCCAGCAACCCGGTTAGCGGGAGTAACCAAGAGACCCAGTACTTC
TRBJ2-1,TRBV28,NA,NA,CASSLSRGYNEQFF,TGTGCCAGCAGTTTATCGCGGGGTTACAATGAGCAGTTCTTC
TRBJ1-5,TRBV19,NA,NA,CASMYRDRNQPQHF,TGTGCCAGTATGTACAGGGATCGTAATCAGCCCCAGCATTTT
TRBJ2-1,TRBV6-5,once,TRBD1,CASSSGTGAYNEQFF,TGTGCCAGCAGTTCCGGGACAGGGGCCTACAATGAGCAGTTCTTC
TRBJ2-1,TRBV6-4,NA,NA,CATRTYNEQFF,TGTGCCACCCGGACGTACAATGAGCAGTTCTTC
TRBJ2-2,TRBV5-1,NA,NA,CASSLGLFGAVNTGELFF,TGCGCCAGCAGCTTGGGTCTTTTTGGAGCCGTGAACACCGGGGAGCTGTTTTTT
TRBJ1-2,TRBV7-8,NA,NA,CASSLVAGAGYGYTF,TGTGCCAGCAGCTTAGTAGCAGGGGCTGGCTATGGCTACACCTTC
TRBJ1-2,TRBV29-1,NA,NA,CSVSPANLYLYGYTF,TGCAGCGTTTCCCCGGCGAACCTCTACCTCTATGGCTACACCTTC
TRBJ2-7,TRBV5-1,NA,NA,CASSTWTGLAYEQYF,TGCGCCAGCAGCACCTGGACGGGGTTGGCCTACGAGCAGTACTTC
TRBJ2-3,TRBV5-4,NA,NA,CASSYRQSTDTQYF,TGTGCCAGCAGCTATCGACAAAGCACAGATACGCAGTATTTT
TRBJ2-3,TRBV11-2,NA,TRBD2,CASSYLKAGATDTQYF,TGTGCCAGCAGCTATTTAAAAGCGGGGGCCACAGATACGCAGTATTTT
TRBJ2-7,TRBV27,NA,NA,CASSLSSEAPSYEQYF,TGTGCCAGCAGTTTATCATCCGAGGCACCATCCTACGAGCAGTACTTC
TRBJ1-4,TRBV9,once,NA,CASSVGPWEPNEKLFF,TGTGCCAGCAGCGTAGGTCCTTGGGAGCCTAATGAAAAACTGTTTTTT
TRBJ2-1,TRBV27,NA,NA,CASSLRVRNNEQFF,TGTGCCAGCAGTTTAAGAGTCCGAAACAATGAGCAGTTCTTC
TRBJ2-1,TRBV15,NA,NA,CATSRSPTVISSYNEQFF,TGTGCCACCAGCAGATCCCCGACAGTCATTAGCTCCTACAATGAGCAGTTCTTC
TRBJ2-1,TRBV12-2,NA,NA,CASRSRPGTSGGNEQFF,TGTGCAAGTCGCTCGCGGCCCGGGACTAGCGGGGGCAATGAGCAGTTCTTC
TRBJ2-1,TRBV29-1,NA,TRBD2,CSVEGLAGGPQYNEQFF,TGCAGCGTTGAAGGACTAGCGGGAGGGCCGCAGTACAATGAGCAGTTCTTC
TRBJ2-3,TRBV12-2,NA,NA,CAIRGTPGVYF,TGTGCAATCCGCGGGACCCCTGGGGTGTATTTT
TRBJ2-1,TRBV2,NA,NA,CASSPIFDQQFF,TGTGCCAGCAGTCCGATCTTCGACCAGCAGTTCTTC